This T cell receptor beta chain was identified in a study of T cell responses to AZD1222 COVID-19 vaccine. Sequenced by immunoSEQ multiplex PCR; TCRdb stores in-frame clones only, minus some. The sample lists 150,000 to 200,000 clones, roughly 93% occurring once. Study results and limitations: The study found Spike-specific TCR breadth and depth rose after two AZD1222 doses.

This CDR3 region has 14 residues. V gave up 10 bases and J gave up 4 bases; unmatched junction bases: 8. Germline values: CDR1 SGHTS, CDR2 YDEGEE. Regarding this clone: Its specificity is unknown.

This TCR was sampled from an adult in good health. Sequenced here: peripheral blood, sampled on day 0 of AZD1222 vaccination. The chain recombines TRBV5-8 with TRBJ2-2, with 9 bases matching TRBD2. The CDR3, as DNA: TGTGCCTTTGGCGGGAGGGCCAGCACCGGGGAGCTGTTTTTT. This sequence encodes CAFGGRASTGELFF. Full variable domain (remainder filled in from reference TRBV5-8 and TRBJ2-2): EAGVTQSPTHLIKTRGQQATLRCSPISGHTSVYWYQQALGLGLQFLLWYDEGEERNRGNFPPRFSGRQFPNYSSELNVNALELEDSALYLCAFGGRASTGELFFGEGSRLTVL.